This T cell receptor beta chain was obtained from a study of beta chain features in type 1 diabetes. The study, taken as a whole, reports: All four CD4+ subsets from Type 1 diabetes patients carried moderately but significantly shorter TCRB CDR3s.

The ends were cut back, 8 bases at V and 6 bases at J, with 19 bases in the middle. The CDR3 sequence is 15 residues long. Germline lookup yields CDR1 SGHVS and CDR2 FNYEAQ. As to this clone: Its antigen is not known.

cDNA synthesis used the whole RNA isolate, giving expressed TCRB sequences. The protocol was immunoSEQ multiplex PCR, while the TCRdb copy is restricted to in-frame clones and leaves out a portion. The sample comprises about 660,000 clones, around 15% of which are singletons, and 0.035% to 0.045% rests with the top ten. What was sequenced was naive CD4+ T cells from blood. The gene calls are TRBV7-6 and TRBJ2-2; TRBD1 is a possible D gene (6 bases). The clonotype originates from a man aged 18 to 29 with type 1 diabetes. CDR3 DNA sequence: TGTGCCAGCTCCAACCAGGACAGACTTGCCGGGGAGCTGTTTTTT. Translating it yields CASSNQDRLAGELFF.